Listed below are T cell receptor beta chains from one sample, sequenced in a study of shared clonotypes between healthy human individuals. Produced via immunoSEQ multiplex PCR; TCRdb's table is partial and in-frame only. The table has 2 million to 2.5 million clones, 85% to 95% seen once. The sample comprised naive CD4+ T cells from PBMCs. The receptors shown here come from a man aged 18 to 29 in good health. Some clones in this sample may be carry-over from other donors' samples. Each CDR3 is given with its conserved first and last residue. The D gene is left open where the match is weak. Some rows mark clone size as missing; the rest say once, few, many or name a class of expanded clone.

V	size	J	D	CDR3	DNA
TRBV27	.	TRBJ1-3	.	CASTPIWGGLHVSYSSGNTIYF	TGTGCCAGCACCCCCATCTGGGGGGGGCTCCACGTATCGTATAGCTCTGGAAACACCATATATTTT
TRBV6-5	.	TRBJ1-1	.	CASSWGGISTEAFF	TGTGCCAGCAGTTGGGGGGGGATTAGCACTGAAGCTTTCTTT
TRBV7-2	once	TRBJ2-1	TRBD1	CASSLVGQDYNEQFF	TGTGCCAGCAGCTTAGTAGGACAGGATTACAATGAGCAGTTCTTC
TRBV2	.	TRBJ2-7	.	CASSGFYEQYF	TGTGCCAGCAGCGGATTCTACGAGCAGTACTTC
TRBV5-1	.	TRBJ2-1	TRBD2	CASKRDPPYNEQFF	TGCGCCAGCAAGCGGGACCCACCCTACAATGAGCAGTTCTTC
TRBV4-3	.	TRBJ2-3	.	CASSRGGEDTQYF	TGCGCCAGCAGCCGAGGTGGAGAAGATACGCAGTATTTT
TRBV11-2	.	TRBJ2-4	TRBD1	CASSYLKGKTGVKNIQYF	TGTGCCAGCAGCTATCTGAAAGGGAAGACAGGGGTCAAAAACATTCAGTACTTC
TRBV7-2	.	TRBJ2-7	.	CASSSRVYEQYF	TGTGCCAGCAGCTCTAGGGTCTACGAGCAGTACTTC
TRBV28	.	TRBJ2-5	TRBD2	CASSFVGRSWETQYF	TGTGCCAGCAGTTTTGTCGGGAGGAGTTGGGAGACCCAGTACTTC
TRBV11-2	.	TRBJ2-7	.	CASSLLRGRYYEQYF	TGTGCCAGCAGCTTATTACGGGGTCGATACTACGAGCAGTACTTC
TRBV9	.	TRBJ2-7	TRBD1	CASSSQGERSEQYF	TGTGCCAGCAGCTCCCAGGGGGAGAGGAGCGAGCAGTACTTC
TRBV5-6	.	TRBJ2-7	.	CASSFGGDNEQYF	TGTGCCAGCAGCTTTGGGGGGGACAACGAGCAGTACTTC
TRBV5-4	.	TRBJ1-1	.	CASSWGGGGTNTEAFF	TGTGCCAGCAGCTGGGGAGGTGGGGGGACGAACACTGAAGCTTTCTTT
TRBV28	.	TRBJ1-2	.	CASSPGSRGYTF	TGTGCCAGCAGCCCAGGGAGCCGTGGCTACACCTTC
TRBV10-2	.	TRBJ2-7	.	CATSPRSQQYF	TGCGCCACCTCCCCCCGGAGTCAGCAGTACTTC